This TCR beta chain stems from a study of control samples from healthy donors and cancer patients. TCRdb's table, derived via immunoSEQ multiplex PCR, lists solely in-frame clones and lacks some. The table shows some 120,000 clones, with around 89% occurring only once. Germline CDR1 MDHEN, CDR2 SYDVKM. CDR3 length: 12 residues. V was clipped by 10 bases and J by 6 bases, with 13 bases between them. This clone was picked up one time. This TCR came from a woman aged 45-65 years with colorectal cancer. Sequences were obtained from PBMCs. V and J are TRBV28 and TRBJ2-1; D unresolved. As DNA, the CDR3 is TGTGCCACCGAAATGCCCCCCAATGAGCAGTTCTTC. Its translation is CATEMPPNEQFF.